A single sample gave rise to the 23 T cell receptor beta chains below, sequenced in a study of T cell responses to AZD1222 COVID-19 vaccine. Profiled with immunoSEQ multiplex PCR; TCRdb holds only in-frame clones, not every one. The repertoire holds more than 95,000 clones, with about 86% as singletons. The sequences come from peripheral blood, collected 28 days after the second AZD1222 dose. The receptors derive from an adult who received the AZD1222 COVID-19 vaccine.

The V call is TRBV18, the J call TRBJ1-2; maybe TRBD1 (5 bases). Per the germline V gene, CDR1 is KGHSH and CDR2 is LQKENI. Trimming took 2 bases from V and 2 from J, leaving 12 bases between them. The CDR3 consists of 15 residues. CDR3 in amino acids: CASSPGGTGNYGYTF. The CDR3 DNA reads TGTGCCAGCTCACCAGGCGGGACCGGAAACTATGGCTACACCTTC.

A note on this clone: A junction end diverges from the germline sequence, so it may reflect a read error. V and J are TRBV7-3 and TRBJ2-7; D perhaps matches TRBD1 (5 bases). Germline CDR1 is SGHTA and CDR2 is FQGTGA. The CDR3 totals 13 residues. The CDR3: CTSSYDRLYEQYF. CDR3 bases: TGTACCAGCAGCTACGACAGACTCTACGAGCAGTACTTC.

The chain recombines TRBV10-3 with TRBJ2-5, with 7 nucleotides matching TRBD1. This CDR3 region has 14 residues. With 7 bases clipped from V and 7 bases from J, the junction kept 12 bases outside the gene matches. Germline-derived CDR1 and CDR2 are ENHRY and SYGVKD. CDR3 sequence reads: CAITLGGPGGTQYF. The CDR3 bases are TGTGCCATCACATTAGGGGGCCCGGGTGGGACCCAGTACTTC.

The chain is built from TRBV24-1 and TRBJ1-2; 8 bases fit TRBD1. CDR3 length: 14 residues. Germline V gives CDR1 KGHDR, CDR2 SFDVKD. V shed 2 bases, J shed 4 bases, and the junction held 2 bases outside the gene matches. The CDR3 loop reads CATSDSDRAYGYTF. The DNA of the CDR3 is TGTGCCACCAGTGATTCGGACAGGGCCTATGGCTACACCTTC.

The chain couples TRBV27 to TRBJ2-6; D remains ambiguous. This CDR3 spans 17 amino acids. CDR1 and CDR2 (germline): MNHEY, SMNVEV (reference sequence). The V and J ends lost 5 bases and 3 bases respectively, with 17 bases between them. The CDR3 nucleotides read TGTGCCAGCAGTCCTCCCGTGGGGTTTTATGGGGCCAACGTCCTGACTTTC. This sequence encodes CASSPPVGFYGANVLTF.

The chain joins TRBV11-2 to TRBJ1-1; no clear D gene. The CDR3 contains 14 residues. Germline CDR1 and CDR2: SGHAT and FQNNGV. The ends were cut back, 1 base at V and 4 bases at J, with 10 bases in the middle. CDR3 sequence reads: CASSLGVGSTEAFF. The CDR3 nucleotides read TGTGCCAGCAGCTTAGGGGTAGGGTCCACTGAAGCTTTCTTT.

The CDR3 region has the DNA TGTGCCATGGAAAACCCCAGGGCTAATCAGCCCCAGCATTTT. Protein product: CAMENPRANQPQHF. The genes are TRBV6-5 and TRBJ1-5, with D tentatively TRBD1 (5 bases). Trimming removed 10 bases at V and 4 bases at J, with 17 bases between. This CDR3 spans 14 amino acids. Germline values: CDR1 MNHEY, CDR2 SVGAGI.

J is TRBJ1-1 and V is TRBV9, with 7 bases that match TRBD1. This CDR3 spans 14 amino acids. Germline CDR1 reads SGDLS; CDR2 reads YYNGEE. V shed 4 bases and J 6 bases; nucleotides not matched to a gene: 9. This CDR3 reads CASSSRQGRAEAFF. In DNA form, the CDR3 reads TGTGCCAGCAGCTCCCGACAGGGAAGGGCTGAAGCTTTCTTT.

CDR3 coding DNA: TGCAGTGCTAGTACAGGGAACTATGGCTACACCTTC. This codes for CSASTGNYGYTF. V gene TRBV20-1 combines with J gene TRBJ1-2, with D possibly TRBD1 on 6 matching bases. In germline, CDR1 is DFQATT, CDR2 SNEGSKA (reference sequence). This CDR3 spans 12 amino acids. Deletions cut 3 bases from V and 2 bases from J, with 7 bases between.

The chain is built from TRBV7-6 and TRBJ2-2; the match to TRBD1 covers 10 bases. From germline, CDR1 is SGHVS and CDR2 FNYEAQ. There are 16 residues in the CDR3. Trimming removed 3 bases from V and 5 bases from J; junction bases left unmatched: 6. The CDR3 is CASSFKAGQGTGELFF. Written as DNA, the CDR3 is TGTGCCAGCAGCTTTAAGGCGGGACAGGGGACCGGGGAGCTGTTTTTT.

The chain joins TRBV5-6 to TRBJ1-5; a weak D match, TRBD1 (5 bases). Germline CDR1 reads SGHDT; CDR2 reads YYEEEE. This CDR3 contains 14 residues. V was clipped by 1 base and J by 4 bases, with 9 bases between them. CDR3 in DNA: TGTGCCAGCAGCTTGATGGGGACGAATCAGCCCCAGCATTTT. Its protein is CASSLMGTNQPQHF.

The CDR3 here is CASSQGAAVTEAFF. The CDR3 DNA follows: TGTGCCAGCAGCCAGGGGGCAGCGGTCACTGAAGCTTTCTTT. The chain uses TRBV3-1 (or the pseudogene TRBV3-2) and TRBJ1-1; D possibly corresponds to TRBD1 (6 bases). Trimming shortened V by 3 bases and J by 4 bases, and 12 bases separated the two germline ends. The CDR3 has 14 residues. Germline V gene sequence: CDR1 LGHDT, CDR2 YNNKEL (reference sequence).

This clone has more than one count but fewer than ten. The CDR3 sequence is CATRKGGTGELFF. As DNA, the CDR3 is TGTGCCACCAGGAAGGGTGGGACCGGGGAGCTGTTTTTT. The chain is built from TRBV24-1 and TRBJ2-2, with D unresolved. CDR1 KGHDR and CDR2 SFDVKD come from the germline V gene. Trimming removed 7 bases from V and 5 bases from J, with 10 bases in between. The CDR3 consists of 13 residues.

V usage is TRBV7-9 and J usage is TRBJ2-5; 9 bases map to TRBD2. CDR1 and CDR2 from the germline V gene are SEHNR and FQNEAQ (reference sequence). There are 16 residues in the CDR3. V was clipped by 7 bases and J by 2 bases; unmatched bases: 11. This CDR3 reads CASTLMASGNQETQYF. The CDR3 nucleotides are TGTGCCAGCACCCTAATGGCTAGCGGGAATCAAGAGACCCAGTACTTC. The variable domain in full, completed from reference TRBV7-9 and TRBJ2-5, reads DTGVSQNPRHKITKRGQNVTFRCDPISEHNRLYWYRQTLGQGPEFLTYFQNEAQLEKSRLLSDRFSAERPKGSFSTLEIQRTEQGDSAMYLCASTLMASGNQETQYFGPGTRLLVL.

The rearrangement links TRBV3-1 (or the pseudogene TRBV3-2) to TRBJ1-5, with TRBD1 matching over 9 bases. CDR1 is LGHDT and CDR2 is YNNKEL in the germline V gene (reference sequence). The junction had 1 base not matched to a gene; V was cut back by 1 base and J by 3 bases. This CDR3 has 15 amino acids. The CDR3, as DNA: TGTGCCAGCAGCCAAGGGACAGGGGTCAATCAGCCCCAGCATTTT. This codes for CASSQGTGVNQPQHF.

The chain recombines TRBV18 with TRBJ2-1, with D tentatively TRBD2 (5 bases). Trimming stripped 3 bases from V and 7 bases from J, with 19 bases between. Germline V gene data show CDR1 as KGHSH and CDR2 as LQKENI. CDR3 length: 16 residues. The CDR3 loop reads CASSPSPGSSGNEQFF. The CDR3 nucleotides read TGTGCCAGCTCACCTTCCCCGGGATCCTCGGGGAATGAGCAGTTCTTC.

This clone showed up just once. Written as DNA, the CDR3 is TGTGCTAGTGGTTTGGCCTCAGGGTCGCGGAGCATCCAATCTGATGAAAAACTGTTTTTT. This codes for CASGLASGSRSIQSDEKLFF. The V and J genes are TRBV12-5 and TRBJ1-4; tentatively, D is TRBD1 (5 bases). V shed 1 base and J shed 6 bases, with 27 bases lying between them. CDR3 size: 20 residues. Germline assignment: CDR1 LGHNT and CDR2 FRNRAP.

The chain recombines TRBV7-9 with TRBJ1-2, with D uncertain. Trimming took 1 base from V and 8 from J, leaving 14 bases between them. The CDR3 runs 14 residues. CDR1 and CDR2 (germline): SEHNR, FQNEAQ (reference sequence). The CDR3 sequence is CASSLGVSGEGYTF. The CDR3 nucleotides are TGTGCCAGCAGCTTAGGAGTGAGTGGGGAAGGCTACACCTTC.

The chain employs TRBV5-1 and TRBJ1-4; maybe TRBD1 (5 bases). The CDR3 totals 16 residues. V lost 2 bases and J lost 0, with 11 bases in between. The germline gives CDR1 SGHRS, CDR2 YFSETQ. In DNA form, the CDR3 reads TGCGCCAGCAGCTTAGGCAGGGCGGCAACTAATGAAAAACTGTTTTTT. Encoded protein: CASSLGRAATNEKLFF.

This chain uses TRBV19 with TRBJ2-2; TRBD1 is a possible D gene (5 bases). The CDR3 is 18 amino acids. Germline CDR1 is LNHDA and CDR2 is SQIVND (reference sequence). The ends were cut back, 5 bases at V and 0 bases at J, with 19 bases in the middle. The CDR3 DNA sequence: TGTGCCAGTAGTCCAGACAGTCCTAGTTCCGCGAACACCGGGGAGCTGTTTTTT. Amino acid sequence: CASSPDSPSSANTGELFF.

The V call is TRBV25-1, the J call TRBJ1-2; 9 bases line up with TRBD1. Per the germline V gene, CDR1 is MGHDK and CDR2 is SYGVNS. V was pared by 6 bases and J by 7 bases, with 6 bases of the junction left unmatched. This CDR3 is built from 13 residues. The CDR3 DNA reads as TGTGCCAGCAGCTGGGGACAGGGAAGTGGCTACACCTTC. This gives the protein CASSWGQGSGYTF.

The rearrangement uses TRBV10-2 and TRBJ1-6; 7 positions agree with TRBD1. The V segment lost 2 bases and the J segment 7 bases; nucleotides outside the gene matches: 5. Germline loops: CDR1 WSHSY, CDR2 SAAADI. The CDR3 consists of 15 residues. The chain's CDR3 is CASSEPQTGNSPLHF. The DNA for the CDR3 is TGCGCCAGCAGTGAGCCACAGACAGGGAATTCACCCCTCCACTTT.

The chain combines TRBV18 with TRBJ1-1; no clear D gene. V was shortened by 2 bases and J by 1 base, with 11 bases between the two germline ends. Germline CDR1 and CDR2: KGHSH and LQKENI. The CDR3 covers 15 residues. This CDR3 reads CASSPTVPRNTEAFF. The CDR3 DNA follows: TGTGCCAGCTCACCAACTGTCCCCCGGAACACTGAAGCTTTCTTT.